The rows below give T cell receptor beta chains drawn from one sample of a study of Ad26.COV2.S vaccination and SARS-CoV-2 variants. Libraries were prepared by immunoSEQ multiplex PCR; TCRdb keeps only in-frame clonotypes and omits some of them. The sample carries about 400,000 clones, about 90% recorded once. The sequencing here drew on peripheral blood, taken in a trial of Ad26.COV2.S vaccine versus placebo. Receptor source: a person between 18 and 65 years old who received the Ad26.COV2.S COVID-19 vaccine or a placebo. Both conserved end residues are part of each CDR3. A D gene is named only where the DNA matches it firmly. Rows give clone size only sometimes, using once, few, many, or a class for an expanded clone.

J gene: TRBJ2-7
clone size: NA
D gene: TRBD1
V gene: TRBV5-1
CDR3 protein: CASSPSATTGTGTYEQYF
CDR3 DNA: TGCGCCAGCAGCCCCTCTGCCACGACCGGGACAGGGACCTACGAGCAGTACTTC

J gene: TRBJ1-5
clone size: NA
D gene: NA
V gene: TRBV11-2
CDR3 protein: CASSLPGEQPQHF
CDR3 DNA: TGTGCCAGCAGCTTACCGGGAGAGCAGCCCCAGCATTTT

J gene: TRBJ2-2
clone size: many
D gene: TRBD1
V gene: TRBV7-9
CDR3 protein: CASSFGTGFYTGELFF
CDR3 DNA: TGTGCCAGCAGCTTCGGGACAGGGTTTTACACCGGGGAGCTGTTTTTT

J gene: TRBJ2-3
clone size: NA
D gene: TRBD2
V gene: TRBV7-2
CDR3 protein: CASSLRLAGADTQYF
CDR3 DNA: TGTGCCAGCAGCTTAAGGCTAGCGGGGGCAGATACGCAGTATTTT

J gene: TRBJ1-1
clone size: NA
D gene: TRBD1
V gene: TRBV5-1
CDR3 protein: CASSSTDRVATEAFF
CDR3 DNA: TGCGCCAGCAGCTCAACCGACAGGGTTGCCACTGAAGCTTTCTTT

J gene: TRBJ2-3
clone size: NA
D gene: NA
V gene: TRBV9
CDR3 protein: CASSVAEGAQYF
CDR3 DNA: TGTGCCAGCAGCGTAGCGGAGGGGGCGCAGTATTTT

J gene: TRBJ1-2
clone size: NA
D gene: NA
V gene: TRBV7-9
CDR3 protein: CASTPRGDYGYTF
CDR3 DNA: TGTGCCAGCACCCCTAGGGGGGACTATGGCTACACCTTC

J gene: TRBJ2-1
clone size: NA
D gene: TRBD2
V gene: TRBV3-1/TRBV3-2
CDR3 protein: CASSQDSRGNYNEQFF
CDR3 DNA: TGTGCCAGCAGCCAAGATTCGCGGGGGAACTACAATGAGCAGTTCTTC

J gene: TRBJ2-5
clone size: NA
D gene: TRBD1
V gene: TRBV6-2/TRBV6-3
CDR3 protein: CASSYRRLAGGMQETQYF
CDR3 DNA: TGTGCCAGCAGTTACCGAAGATTGGCAGGGGGAATGCAAGAGACCCAGTACTTC

J gene: TRBJ2-5
clone size: NA
D gene: NA
V gene: TRBV11-2
CDR3 protein: CASSLGQGGETQYF
CDR3 DNA: TGTGCCAGCAGCTTAGGCCAGGGGGGGGAGACCCAGTACTTC

J gene: TRBJ1-1
clone size: NA
D gene: NA
V gene: TRBV12-3/TRBV12-4
CDR3 protein: CASRRMNTEAFF
CDR3 DNA: TGTGCCAGCAGGAGGATGAACACTGAAGCTTTCTTT

J gene: TRBJ1-4
clone size: NA
D gene: NA
V gene: TRBV6-6
CDR3 protein: CASSYPDSYNEKLFF
CDR3 DNA: TGTGCCAGCAGTTACCCGGACAGTTATAATGAAAAACTGTTTTTT

J gene: TRBJ1-5
clone size: NA
D gene: NA
V gene: TRBV7-2
CDR3 protein: CASSPKVGLEQPQHF
CDR3 DNA: TGTGCCAGCAGCCCGAAGGTAGGGTTGGAGCAGCCCCAGCATTTT

J gene: TRBJ2-7
clone size: NA
D gene: NA
V gene: TRBV6-2/TRBV6-3
CDR3 protein: CASSYLWGEQYF
CDR3 DNA: TGTGCCAGCAGTTACCTATGGGGCGAGCAGTACTTC

J gene: TRBJ1-3
clone size: NA
D gene: NA
V gene: TRBV4-3
CDR3 protein: CASSQESRGNTIYF
CDR3 DNA: TGCGCCAGCAGCCAAGAATCGCGTGGAAACACCATATATTTT

J gene: TRBJ2-7
clone size: NA
D gene: TRBD1
V gene: TRBV4-1
CDR3 protein: CASSRRQGPSHEQYF
CDR3 DNA: TGCGCCAGCAGCCGCAGACAGGGGCCATCACACGAGCAGTACTTC

J gene: TRBJ2-7
clone size: NA
D gene: TRBD1
V gene: TRBV19
CDR3 protein: CASSAYSSGTASYEQYF
CDR3 DNA: TGTGCCAGTAGTGCCTACTCATCGGGGACAGCCTCCTACGAGCAGTACTTC

J gene: TRBJ2-7
clone size: NA
D gene: NA
V gene: TRBV18
CDR3 protein: CASSQMRPSSYEQYF
CDR3 DNA: TGTGCCAGCTCACAAATGCGACCAAGCTCCTACGAGCAGTACTTC

J gene: TRBJ1-4
clone size: NA
D gene: NA
V gene: TRBV30
CDR3 protein: CAWSLLATNEKLFF
CDR3 DNA: TGTGCCTGGAGTCTACTTGCAACTAATGAAAAACTGTTTTTT

J gene: TRBJ1-2
clone size: NA
D gene: TRBD1
V gene: TRBV12-3/TRBV12-4
CDR3 protein: CASRPTGVDGYTF
CDR3 DNA: TGTGCCAGCAGGCCTACAGGGGTCGATGGCTACACCTTC

J gene: TRBJ2-5
clone size: NA
D gene: NA
V gene: TRBV11-3
CDR3 protein: CASSLRGDKETQYF
CDR3 DNA: TGTGCCAGCAGCTTAAGGGGCGATAAAGAGACCCAGTACTTC

J gene: TRBJ2-7
clone size: NA
D gene: NA
V gene: TRBV5-4
CDR3 protein: CASSPGMKGDEQYF
CDR3 DNA: TGTGCCAGCAGCCCCGGAATGAAAGGAGACGAGCAGTACTTC

J gene: TRBJ1-2
clone size: NA
D gene: NA
V gene: TRBV7-2
CDR3 protein: CASSPLSNYGYTF
CDR3 DNA: TGTGCCAGCAGCCCTCTCTCTAACTATGGCTACACCTTC

J gene: TRBJ1-2
clone size: NA
D gene: NA
V gene: TRBV2
CDR3 protein: CASRSDGKTLRSTF
CDR3 DNA: TGTGCCAGCAGATCGGACGGAAAAACTTTGCGGTCCACCTTC

J gene: TRBJ2-2
clone size: NA
D gene: NA
V gene: TRBV7-2
CDR3 protein: CAISETDRWNTGELFF
CDR3 DNA: TGTGCCATCTCGGAGACTGACAGGTGGAACACCGGGGAGCTGTTTTTT

J gene: TRBJ2-7
clone size: NA
D gene: NA
V gene: TRBV7-2
CDR3 protein: CASSLRRGGLDYEQYF
CDR3 DNA: TGTGCCAGCAGCTTACGAAGGGGCGGTTTAGACTACGAGCAGTACTTC

J gene: TRBJ1-3
clone size: NA
D gene: NA
V gene: TRBV6-5
CDR3 protein: CASSRKMDSGNTIYF
CDR3 DNA: TGTGCCAGCAGCCGAAAAATGGACTCTGGAAACACCATATATTTT

J gene: TRBJ2-5
clone size: once
D gene: NA
V gene: TRBV27
CDR3 protein: CASSLRGLEGQETQYF
CDR3 DNA: TGTGCCAGCAGTTTAAGGGGGCTGGAGGGACAAGAGACCCAGTACTTC